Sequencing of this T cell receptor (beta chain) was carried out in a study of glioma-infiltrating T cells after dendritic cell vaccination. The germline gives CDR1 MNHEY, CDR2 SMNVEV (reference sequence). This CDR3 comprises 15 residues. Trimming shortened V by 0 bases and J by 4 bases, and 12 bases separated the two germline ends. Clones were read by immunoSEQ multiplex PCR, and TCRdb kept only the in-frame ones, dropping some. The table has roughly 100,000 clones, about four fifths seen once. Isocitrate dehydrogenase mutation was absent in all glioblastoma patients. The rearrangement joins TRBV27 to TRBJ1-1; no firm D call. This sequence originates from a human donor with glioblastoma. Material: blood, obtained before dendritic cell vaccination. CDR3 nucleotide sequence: TGTGCCAGCAGTTTATCGGGCCCGGGAGGCACTGAAGCTTTCTTT. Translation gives CASSLSGPGGTEAFF.